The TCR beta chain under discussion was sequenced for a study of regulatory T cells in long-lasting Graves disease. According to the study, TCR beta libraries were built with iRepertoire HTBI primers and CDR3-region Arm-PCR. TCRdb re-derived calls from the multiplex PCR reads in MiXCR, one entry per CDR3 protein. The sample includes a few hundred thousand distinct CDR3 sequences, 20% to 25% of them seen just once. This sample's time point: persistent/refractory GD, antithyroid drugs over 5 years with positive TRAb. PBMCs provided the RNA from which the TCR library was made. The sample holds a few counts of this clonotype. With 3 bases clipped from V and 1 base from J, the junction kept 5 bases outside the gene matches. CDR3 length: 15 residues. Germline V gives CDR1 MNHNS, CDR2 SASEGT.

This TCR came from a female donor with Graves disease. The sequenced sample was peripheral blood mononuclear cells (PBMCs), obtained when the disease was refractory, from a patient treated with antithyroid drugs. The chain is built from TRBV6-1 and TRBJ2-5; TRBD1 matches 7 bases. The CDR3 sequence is CASSDLGQAQETQYF. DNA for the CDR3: TGTGCCAGCAGTGACCTAGGACAGGCCCAAGAGACCCAGTACTTC.